This TCR beta chain was captured by sequencing in a study of post-analysis software for immune sequencing data. This clonotype was found a few times. Its target is unknown. This CDR3 is 17 amino acids long. Trimming took off 1 base at V and 0 bases at J, with 14 bases between the two ends. The library was made from cDNA and included unique molecular identifiers. One entry per CDR3 protein, called by TCRdb with MiXCR from the PCR reads. The table records around 700,000 distinct CDR3 sequences, around 60% of them present only once. Study-level findings and limits: F measure showed strong co-clustering of same-batch samples. With TRBV5-6, TRBV5-1 and TRBV20-1 included, about five TRBV segments were more frequent in patients than in controls.

Sequencing was done on a sample of blood. The TCR sequence derives from a girl aged 2 to 10 with multiple sclerosis. The chain uses TRBV12-3 or TRBV12-4 and TRBJ2-3; D is unclear. This CDR3 is CASSLGVGSHSTDTQYF. The CDR3 DNA is TGTGCCAGCAGTTTAGGTGTAGGATCCCATAGCACAGATACGCAGTATTTT.